Listed here are 9 T cell receptor beta chains from one sample, sequenced in a study of graft-versus-host responses after intestinal transplantation. Generated by immunoSEQ multiplex PCR, the TCRdb table keeps only in-frame clones and is missing some. The sample lists about 16,000 clones; less than 85% were seen once. Processing released intraepithelial and lamina propria lymphocytes from the graft tissue. The sample consisted of ileum tissue, taken roughly 3.5 months after intestinal transplant. The receptors shown here come from a human patient who received an intestinal transplant, so some T cells may come from the graft donor.

This chain connects TRBV4-1 to TRBJ2-7, with 8 bases lining up with TRBD2. The CDR3 sequence is 13 residues long. From germline, CDR1 is MGHRA and CDR2 YSYEKL. Trimming cost V 4 bases and J 3 bases; bases outside gene matches: 2. This chain's CDR3 is CASSPGGGYEQYF. CDR3 nucleotides: TGCGCCAGCAGCCCGGGAGGGGGCTACGAGCAGTACTTC.

The chain joins TRBV7-8 to TRBJ1-5, with D uncertain. There are 16 residues in the CDR3. Germline V lookup: CDR1 SGHVS, CDR2 FQNEAQ. Trimming removed 0 bases from V and 1 base from J, with 10 bases in between. The CDR3 spells CASSLAAGSSNQPQHF. CDR3 sequence (DNA): TGTGCCAGCAGCTTAGCCGCCGGGTCGAGCAATCAGCCCCAGCATTTT.

The chain combines TRBV5-6 with TRBJ2-1; weak D call: TRBD1 (6 bases). This CDR3 is 15 amino acids long. The germline gives CDR1 SGHDT, CDR2 YYEEEE. Trimming left V 2 bases short and J 6 bases short, with 15 bases between. The CDR3 is CASSFRTEPPNEQFF. The DNA for the CDR3 is TGTGCCAGCAGCTTTCGGACAGAGCCCCCCAATGAGCAGTTCTTC.

V gene TRBV5-8 combines with J gene TRBJ2-5; 12 bases agree with TRBD2. The CDR3 has 17 residues. After removal of 1 base from V and 5 bases from J, the junction contained 9 bases not matched to a gene. CDR1 and CDR2 from the germline V gene are SGHTS and YDEGEE. The CDR3 DNA sequence: TGTGCCAGCAGCTTGAGAAACGGACTAGCGGGAAGGGAGACCCAGTACTTC. Its protein product is CASSLRNGLAGRETQYF.

J is TRBJ1-6 and V is TRBV28, with TRBD1 matching 9 bases. The CDR3 loop spans 18 amino acids. Trimming removed 4 bases from V and 4 bases from J; junction bases left unmatched: 11. In germline, CDR1 is MDHEN, CDR2 SYDVKM. The CDR3 nucleotides read TGTGCCAGCAGTTCCCTCGACAGGGGGGTTTTTTATAATTCACCCCTCCACTTT. It yields the protein CASSSLDRGVFYNSPLHF. The full variable domain, in which reference TRBV28 and TRBJ1-6 provide the parts outside the CDR3, is DVKVTQSSRYLVKRTGEKVFLECVQDMDHENMFWYRQDPGLGLRLIYFSYDVKMKEKGDIPEGYSVSREKKERFSLILESASTNQTSMYLCASSSLDRGVFYNSPLHFGNGTRLTVT.

The V call is TRBV5-1, the J call TRBJ2-5; TRBD2 might be the D (5 bases). Trimming took off 4 bases at V and 1 base at J, with 14 bases between the two ends. CDR1 is SGHRS, CDR2 YFSETQ, per germline. The CDR3 length is 15 residues. CDR3 sequence reads: CASSTQLVSQETQYF. The CDR3 DNA is TGCGCCAGCAGCACCCAACTAGTCAGCCAAGAGACCCAGTACTTC.

The chain recombines TRBV28 with TRBJ1-4; no reliable D call. Germline CDR1 and CDR2: MDHEN and SYDVKM. V lost 0 bases and J lost 6, with 11 bases in between. The CDR3 runs 15 residues. The CDR3 bases are TGTGCCAGCAGTTTATGGGCAGTGGGAGATGAAAAACTGTTTTTT. It codes for CASSLWAVGDEKLFF. The full variable domain, completed using reference TRBV28 and TRBJ1-4, is DVKVTQSSRYLVKRTGEKVFLECVQDMDHENMFWYRQDPGLGLRLIYFSYDVKMKEKGDIPEGYSVSREKKERFSLILESASTNQTSMYLCASSLWAVGDEKLFFGSGTQLSVL.

The chain recombines TRBV6-1 with TRBJ2-7; maybe TRBD1 (5 bases). From germline, CDR1 is MNHNS and CDR2 SASEGT. The V and J ends lost 6 bases and 3 bases respectively, with 18 bases between them. This CDR3 is 15 amino acids long. The CDR3 region has the DNA TGTGCCAGCAGGGCCCCCCACAGGCCCGTCTACGAGCAGTACTTC. This encodes CASRAPHRPVYEQYF.

This clone occurred many times. The junction and the germline gene differ at one end; a read error may be behind it. The chain joins TRBV5-6 to TRBJ1-5, with D tentatively TRBD1 (6 bases). Germline loops: CDR1 SGHDT, CDR2 YYEEEE. The CDR3 loop spans 17 amino acids. The CDR3, as DNA: TGTGCCCGCAGCTTGGGGGGGGCGCGGTTCTGTCATCAGCCCCAGCATTTT. Translating gives CARSLGGARFCHQPQHF.